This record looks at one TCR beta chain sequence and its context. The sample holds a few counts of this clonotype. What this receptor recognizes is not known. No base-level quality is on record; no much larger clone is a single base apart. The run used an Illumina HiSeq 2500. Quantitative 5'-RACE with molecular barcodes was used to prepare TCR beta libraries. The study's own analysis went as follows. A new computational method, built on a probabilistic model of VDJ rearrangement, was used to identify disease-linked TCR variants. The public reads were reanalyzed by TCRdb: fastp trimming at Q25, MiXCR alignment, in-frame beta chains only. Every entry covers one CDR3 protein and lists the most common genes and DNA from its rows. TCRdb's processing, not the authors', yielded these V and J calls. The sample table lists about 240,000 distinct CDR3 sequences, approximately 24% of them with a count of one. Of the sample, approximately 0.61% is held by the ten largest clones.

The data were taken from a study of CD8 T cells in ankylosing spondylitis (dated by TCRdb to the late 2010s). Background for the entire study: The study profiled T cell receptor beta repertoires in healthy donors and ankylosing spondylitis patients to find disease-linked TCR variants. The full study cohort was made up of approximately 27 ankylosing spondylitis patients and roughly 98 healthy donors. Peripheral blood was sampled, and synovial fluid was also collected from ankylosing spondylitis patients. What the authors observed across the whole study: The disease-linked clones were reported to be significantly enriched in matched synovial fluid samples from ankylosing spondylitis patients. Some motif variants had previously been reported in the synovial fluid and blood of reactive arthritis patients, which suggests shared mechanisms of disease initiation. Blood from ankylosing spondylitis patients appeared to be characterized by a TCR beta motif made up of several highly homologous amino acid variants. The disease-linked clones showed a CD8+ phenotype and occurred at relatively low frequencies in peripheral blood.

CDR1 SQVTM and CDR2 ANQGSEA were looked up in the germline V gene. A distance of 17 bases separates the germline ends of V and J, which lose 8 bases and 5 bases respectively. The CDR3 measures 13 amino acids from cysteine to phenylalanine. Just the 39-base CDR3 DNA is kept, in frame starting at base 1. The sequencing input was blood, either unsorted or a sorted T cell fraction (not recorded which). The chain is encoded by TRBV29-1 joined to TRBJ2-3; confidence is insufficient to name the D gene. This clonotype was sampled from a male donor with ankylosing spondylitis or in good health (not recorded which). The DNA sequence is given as TGCAGCCAATCAACCCGGGTAGGAGATACGCAGTATTTT. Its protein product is CSQSTRVGDTQYF.